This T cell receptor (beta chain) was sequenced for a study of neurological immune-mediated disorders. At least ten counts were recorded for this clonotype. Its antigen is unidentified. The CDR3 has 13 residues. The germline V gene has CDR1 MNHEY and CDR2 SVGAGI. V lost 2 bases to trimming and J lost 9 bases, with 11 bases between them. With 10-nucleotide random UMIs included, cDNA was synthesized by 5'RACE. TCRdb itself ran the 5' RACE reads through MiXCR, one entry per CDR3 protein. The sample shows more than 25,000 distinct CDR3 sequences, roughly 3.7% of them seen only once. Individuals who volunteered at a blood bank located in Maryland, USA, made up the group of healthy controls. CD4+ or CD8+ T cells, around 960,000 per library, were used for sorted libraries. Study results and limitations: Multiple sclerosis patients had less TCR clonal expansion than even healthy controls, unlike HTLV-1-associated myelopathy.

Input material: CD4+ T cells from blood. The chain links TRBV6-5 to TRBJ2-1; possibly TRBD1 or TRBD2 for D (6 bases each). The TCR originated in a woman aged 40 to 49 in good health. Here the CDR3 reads CASSYEQGGEQFF. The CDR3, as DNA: TGTGCCAGCAGTTACGAACAGGGAGGTGAGCAGTTCTTC.